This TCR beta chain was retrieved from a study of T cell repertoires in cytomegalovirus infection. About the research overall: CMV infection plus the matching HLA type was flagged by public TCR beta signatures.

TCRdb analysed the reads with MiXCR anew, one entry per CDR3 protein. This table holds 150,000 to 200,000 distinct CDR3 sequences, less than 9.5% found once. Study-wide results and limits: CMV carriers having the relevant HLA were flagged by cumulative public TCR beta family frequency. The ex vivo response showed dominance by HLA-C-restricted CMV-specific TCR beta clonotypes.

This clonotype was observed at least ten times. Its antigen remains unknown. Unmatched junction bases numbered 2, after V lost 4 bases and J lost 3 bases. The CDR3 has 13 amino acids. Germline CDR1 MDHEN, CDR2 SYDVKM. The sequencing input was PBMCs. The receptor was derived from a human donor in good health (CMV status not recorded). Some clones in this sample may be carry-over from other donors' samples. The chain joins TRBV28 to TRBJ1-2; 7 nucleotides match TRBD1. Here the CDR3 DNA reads TGTGCCAGCAGTTACACAGGGGACTATGGCTACACCTTC. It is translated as CASSYTGDYGYTF.